One and the same sample provided the 13 T cell receptor beta chains below, sequenced in a study of T cell repertoires in cytomegalovirus infection. TCRdb independently ran MiXCR on the reads; one entry per CDR3 protein. The repertoire holds 170,000 or so distinct CDR3 sequences, with roughly an eighth as singletons. Sample: PBMCs. All receptors come from a human donor in good health (CMV status not recorded). Some clones in this sample may be carry-over from other donors' samples.

This chain uses TRBV11-2 with TRBJ2-1, with a tentative D call TRBD2 (6 bases). The CDR3 is made up of 13 amino acids. Germline CDR1 and CDR2: SGHAT and FQNNGV. Between the trimmed V and J ends, which lost 2 bases and 6 bases, there was a span of 8 bases. CDR3 amino acids: CASSLQEGNEQFF. CDR3 sequence (DNA): TGTGCCAGCAGCTTACAGGAGGGCAATGAGCAGTTCTTC.

This clonotype was recorded a few times. The chain links TRBV28 to TRBJ2-1; 7 nucleotides line up with TRBD1. The junction had 11 bases not matched to a gene; V was cut back by 4 bases and J by 2 bases. The V gene's germline CDR1 is MDHEN and CDR2 SYDVKM. The CDR3 loop spans 17 amino acids. In DNA form, the CDR3 reads TGTGCCAGCAGTTCTTATGGAGACAGGGTCACCTACAATGAGCAGTTCTTC. This gives the protein CASSSYGDRVTYNEQFF.

This clonotype was recorded a few times. The chain recombines TRBV5-6 with TRBJ2-7; TRBD1 agrees at 8 bases. Germline V gives CDR1 SGHDT, CDR2 YYEEEE. The V segment lost 2 bases and the J segment 7 bases; nucleotides outside the gene matches: 8. The CDR3 covers 14 residues. Written as DNA, the CDR3 is TGTGCCAGCAGCTTTCCCGGGACAGGTCAAGAGCAGTACTTC. It yields the protein CASSFPGTGQEQYF.

The chain recombines TRBV6-1 with TRBJ2-7; a possible D gene is TRBD1 (5 bases). Trimming shortened V by 2 bases and J by 3 bases, and 8 bases separated the two germline ends. This CDR3 contains 13 residues. Per the germline V gene, CDR1 is MNHNS and CDR2 is SASEGT. DNA for the CDR3: TGTGCCAGCAGTGAACAGGGCTTCTACGAGCAGTACTTC. Amino acid sequence: CASSEQGFYEQYF.

This clonotype has only a few counts. This chain uses TRBV6-5 with TRBJ2-2; D is unclear. The germline V gene encodes CDR1 MNHEY and CDR2 SVGAGI. The CDR3 extends over 14 amino acids. The V end lost 6 bases, the J end lost 7 bases, and 15 bases lay between the germline ends. The CDR3: CASSPGFSGGELFF. The DNA for the CDR3 is TGTGCCAGCAGCCCCGGCTTCTCTGGCGGGGAGCTGTTTTTT.

This clonotype was observed a handful of times. The chain combines TRBV7-3 with TRBJ2-3, with D possibly being TRBD2 (6 bases). The germline V gene has CDR1 SGHTA and CDR2 FQGTGA. V was clipped by 4 bases and J by 6 bases, with 14 bases between them. This CDR3 has 14 amino acids. The CDR3, as DNA: TGTGCCAGCAGCTCATCCGGGAGCCAGGATACGCAGTATTTT. This translates into CASSSSGSQDTQYF.

This clonotype has a count of ten or more. The chain uses TRBV12-3 or TRBV12-4 and TRBJ1-1; no clear D. The V gene lost 5 bases and the J gene lost 10 bases, with 17 bases spanning the gap. This CDR3 contains 13 residues. This CDR3 reads CASSPLKNRVAFF. As DNA, the CDR3 is TGTGCCAGCAGTCCCCTCAAGAACCGGGTAGCTTTCTTT.

The chain combines TRBV29-1 with TRBJ2-7; perhaps TRBD2 as D (6 bases). Germline loops: CDR1 SQVTM, CDR2 ANQGSEA. CDR3 length equals 11 residues. Trimming left V 4 bases short and J 4 bases short, with 8 bases between. In DNA form, the CDR3 reads TGCAGCGTTGTGGCGGGGTACGAGCAGTACTTC. Residues: CSVVAGYEQYF.

Many counts were recorded for this clonotype. The J gene is TRBJ1-2, the V gene TRBV19; the D is unclear. V was pared by 9 bases and J by 7 bases, with 15 bases between. The CDR3 is 12 amino acids. Germline CDR1 reads LNHDA; CDR2 reads SQIVND (reference sequence). Written as DNA, the CDR3 is TGTGCCAGCAGACTAGCGGGAGTTGGCTACACCTTC. This sequence encodes CASRLAGVGYTF.

This clonotype was recorded at least ten times. The chain joins TRBV4-1 to TRBJ1-4, with 11 bases lining up with TRBD1. Germline CDR1 MGHRA, CDR2 YSYEKL. CDR3 length equals 18 residues. Unmatched junction bases numbered 7, after V lost 2 bases and J lost 2 bases. The CDR3 nucleotides read TGCGCCAGCAGCCAAAAGGACAGGGGGCGACGTACTAATGAAAAACTGTTTTTT. This translates into CASSQKDRGRRTNEKLFF.

Ten or more counts support this clonotype. The chain joins TRBV19 to TRBJ1-1; D remains unclear. CDR1 LNHDA and CDR2 SQIVND come from the germline V gene (reference sequence). This CDR3 has 13 residues. V dropped 5 bases and J dropped 2 bases, with 9 bases sitting between them. The CDR3 DNA is TGTGCCAGTAGTTTCCGGGCAAACACTGAAGCTTTCTTT. As protein: CASSFRANTEAFF. Combining the CDR3 with reference TRBV19 and TRBJ1-1 gives the whole variable domain DGGITQSPKYLFRKEGQNVTLSCEQNLNHDAMYWYRQDPGQGLRLIYYSQIVNDFQKGDIAEGYSVSREKKESFPLTVTSAQKNPTAFYLCASSFRANTEAFFGQGTRLTVV.

The rearrangement joins TRBV20-1 to TRBJ1-3, with D tentatively TRBD1 (5 bases). V gave up 5 bases and J gave up 0 bases, with 8 bases separating them. Germline V lookup: CDR1 DFQATT, CDR2 SNEGSKA (reference sequence). The CDR3 is 13 residues long. In DNA form, the CDR3 reads TGCAGTGCTTTAGACAGCTCTGGAAACACCATATATTTT. Its protein is CSALDSSGNTIYF.

V usage is TRBV5-1 and J usage is TRBJ2-2; D may be TRBD1 (5 bases). The CDR3 loop spans 14 amino acids. V lost 4 bases and J lost 3, with 10 bases in between. CDR1 and CDR2 from the germline V gene are SGHRS and YFSETQ. CDR3 sequence (DNA): TGCGCCAGCAGCCTCCAGGGCTACACCGGGGAGCTGTTTTTT. This gives the protein CASSLQGYTGELFF.